Listed below are T cell receptor beta chains from one sample, sequenced in a study of a mutant IDH1 vaccine in newly diagnosed glioma. These TCRs' antigens remain unknown. The data were produced by immunoSEQ multiplex PCR, yet TCRdb's version contains in-frame clones alone and is incomplete. The table shows about 38,000 clones, with roughly four fifths occurring only once. The specimen was PBMCs, collected from a glioma patient whose treatment included an IDH1 peptide vaccine. These receptors were obtained from a middle-aged man with glioma. CDR3s include the opening cysteine and the closing phenylalanine or tryptophan. Each record gives: J gene, clone size, D gene, V gene, CDR3 protein, CDR3 DNA. A D gene is named only where the DNA matches it firmly. A row's size may be missing; if present it is once, few, many or a size class.

TRBJ1-3,-,-,TRBV5-6,CASSSRLQQPSGNTIYF,TGTGCCAGCAGTTCGAGGCTACAGCAACCCTCTGGAAACACCATATATTTT
TRBJ2-3,-,-,TRBV7-8,CASSLGADTDTQYF,TGTGCCAGCAGCTTAGGGGCGGACACAGATACGCAGTATTTT
TRBJ1-5,-,-,TRBV28,CASGTVERQPQHF,TGTGCCAGCGGAACCGTGGAAAGGCAGCCCCAGCATTTT
TRBJ1-4,-,-,TRBV18,CASSPVADSPTNEKLFF,TGTGCCAGCTCACCAGTGGCGGACAGTCCAACTAATGAAAAACTGTTTTTT
TRBJ2-7,-,-,TRBV7-2,CASSLRDSYEQYF,TGTGCCAGCAGCTTAAGGGACTCCTACGAGCAGTACTTC
TRBJ2-5,-,-,TRBV7-9,CASSGGRSQETQYF,TGTGCCAGCAGCGGAGGACGGTCCCAAGAGACCCAGTACTTC
TRBJ2-2,-,TRBD2,TRBV11-1,CASSPGLAGGHTGELFF,TGTGCCAGCAGCCCGGGACTAGCGGGAGGGCACACCGGGGAGCTGTTTTTT
TRBJ2-3,-,-,TRBV30,CAWSATSFDTQYF,TGTGCCTGGAGTGCGACTAGTTTTGATACGCAGTATTTT
TRBJ2-3,-,TRBD2,TRBV7-3,CASSVTGGSTDTQYF,TGTGCCAGCAGCGTAACGGGAGGGAGCACAGATACGCAGTATTTT
TRBJ2-5,-,TRBD2,TRBV5-1,CASRPRGAQETQYF,TGCGCCAGCCGGCCGCGGGGGGCCCAAGAGACCCAGTACTTC
TRBJ1-2,-,-,TRBV2,CASTTQLHSNYGYTF,TGTGCCAGCACGACCCAGTTACATTCTAACTATGGCTACACCTTC
TRBJ2-7,-,TRBD2,TRBV4-1,CASSQDPSGGSYEQYF,TGCGCCAGCAGCCAAGACCCTAGCGGGGGCTCCTACGAGCAGTACTTC
TRBJ2-7,-,TRBD2,TRBV2,CASWGQGGVQYF,TGTGCCAGCTGGGGCCAGGGAGGGGTGCAGTACTTC
TRBJ2-7,once,TRBD1,TRBV7-2,CASREGGQGAYEQYF,TGTGCCAGCAGAGAAGGGGGACAGGGGGCCTACGAGCAGTACTTC
TRBJ2-7,-,-,TRBV6-6,CASSYSRGSSAYEQYF,TGTGCCAGCAGTTACTCGAGAGGTTCTAGCGCCTACGAGCAGTACTTC
TRBJ2-3,-,-,TRBV6-5,CASSPLTVFSDTQYF,TGTGCCAGCAGTCCCCTCACGGTGTTTTCAGATACGCAGTATTTT
TRBJ1-2,few,-,TRBV28,CASSRGTYGYTF,TGTGCCAGCAGTCGCGGAACCTATGGCTACACCTTC
TRBJ2-3,-,TRBD2,TRBV5-1,CASSLELAGGPELTDTQYF,TGCGCCAGCAGCTTGGAGCTAGCGGGAGGGCCCGAATTAACAGATACGCAGTATTTT
TRBJ2-3,-,-,TRBV19,CASSIVLGDTQYF,TGTGCCAGTAGTATAGTTTTGGGTGATACGCAGTATTTT
TRBJ1-1,-,-,TRBV19,CASSKPYRAAMNTEAFF,TGTGCCAGTAGCAAACCATACAGGGCGGCGATGAACACTGAAGCTTTCTTT
TRBJ2-7,-,-,TRBV28,CASSLQGQDYEQYF,TGTGCCAGCAGTTTACAGGGCCAGGACTACGAGCAGTACTTC
TRBJ2-2,-,-,TRBV7-3,CASSLTGPGELFF,TGTGCCAGCAGCTTAACGGGACCCGGGGAGCTGTTTTTT
TRBJ1-1,-,-,TRBV27,CASRTTANTEAFF,TGTGCCAGCAGGACGACAGCGAACACTGAAGCTTTCTTT
TRBJ1-5,-,-,TRBV2,CASRSDTGRINQPQHF,TGTGCCAGCAGGTCGGATACCGGGAGAATTAATCAGCCCCAGCATTTT
TRBJ2-7,-,-,TRBV7-2,CASSPREGARYEQYF,TGTGCCAGCAGCCCCCGGGAGGGGGCTAGATACGAGCAGTACTTC
TRBJ2-3,-,TRBD1,TRBV5-4,CASSLGVDRDTDTQYF,TGTGCCAGCAGCTTGGGGGTGGACAGGGATACAGATACGCAGTATTTT
TRBJ2-5,-,TRBD2,TRBV28,CASSRTLAGARGETQYF,TGTGCCAGCAGTCGGACGCTAGCGGGGGCACGGGGAGAGACCCAGTACTTC
TRBJ2-1,-,-,TRBV6-1,CASSEKNHPYNEQFF,TGTGCCAGCAGTGAAAAGAACCATCCCTACAATGAGCAGTTCTTC
TRBJ2-7,-,-,TRBV4-3,CASSPNRAGYEQYF,TGCGCCAGCAGCCCCAACAGGGCAGGGTACGAGCAGTACTTC
TRBJ2-3,-,TRBD1,TRBV6-4,CASSDGTGGTDTQYF,TGTGCCAGCAGTGACGGGACAGGGGGCACAGATACGCAGTATTTT
TRBJ2-3,-,TRBD2,TRBV7-2,CASSSGLAESTDTQYF,TGTGCCAGCAGCTCGGGACTAGCGGAAAGCACAGATACGCAGTATTTT